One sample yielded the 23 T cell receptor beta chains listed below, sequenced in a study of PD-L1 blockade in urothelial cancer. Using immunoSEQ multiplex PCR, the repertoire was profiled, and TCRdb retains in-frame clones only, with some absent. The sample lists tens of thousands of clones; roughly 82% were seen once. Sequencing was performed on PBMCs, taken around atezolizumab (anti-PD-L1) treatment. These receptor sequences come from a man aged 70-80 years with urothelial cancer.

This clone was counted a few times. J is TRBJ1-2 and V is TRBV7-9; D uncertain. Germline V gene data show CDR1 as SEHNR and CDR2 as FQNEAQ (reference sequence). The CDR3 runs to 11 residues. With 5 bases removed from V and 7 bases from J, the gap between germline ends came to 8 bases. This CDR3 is CASSLEGGYTF. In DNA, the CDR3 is TGTGCCAGCAGCCTGGAGGGTGGCTACACCTTC.

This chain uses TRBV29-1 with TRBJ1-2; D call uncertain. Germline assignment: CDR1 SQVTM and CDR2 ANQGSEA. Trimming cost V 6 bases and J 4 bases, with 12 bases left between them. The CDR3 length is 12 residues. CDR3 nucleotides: TGCAGCGTAAGGATATCGGGCTATGGCTACACCTTC. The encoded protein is CSVRISGYGYTF.

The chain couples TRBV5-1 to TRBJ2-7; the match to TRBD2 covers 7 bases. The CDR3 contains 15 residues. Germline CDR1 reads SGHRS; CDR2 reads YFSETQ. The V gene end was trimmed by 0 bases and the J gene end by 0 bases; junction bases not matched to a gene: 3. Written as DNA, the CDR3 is TGCGCCAGCAGCTTGGCTAGCGGTATCTCCTACGAGCAGTACTTC. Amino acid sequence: CASSLASGISYEQYF.

The CDR3 protein is CASSVPSSGVNEQFF. In DNA, the CDR3 is TGTGCCAGCAGTGTCCCCTCTAGCGGGGTCAATGAGCAGTTCTTC. The genes are TRBV2 and TRBJ2-1, with TRBD2 matching 9 bases. The V gene's germline CDR1 is SNHLY and CDR2 FYNNEI. The CDR3 has 15 residues. The V gene end was trimmed by 4 bases and the J gene end by 6 bases; junction bases not matched to a gene: 7.

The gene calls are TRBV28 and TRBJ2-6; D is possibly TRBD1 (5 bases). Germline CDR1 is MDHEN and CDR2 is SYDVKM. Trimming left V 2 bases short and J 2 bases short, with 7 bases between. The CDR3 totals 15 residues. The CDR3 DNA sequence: TGTGCCAGCAGTTTACAGGACACTGGGGCCAACGTCCTGACTTTC. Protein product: CASSLQDTGANVLTF.

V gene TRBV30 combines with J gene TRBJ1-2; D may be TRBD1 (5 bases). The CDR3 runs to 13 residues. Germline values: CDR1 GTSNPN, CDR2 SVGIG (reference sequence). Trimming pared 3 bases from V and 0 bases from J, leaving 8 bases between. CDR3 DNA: TGTGCCTGGAGGCAGGGATCTAACTATGGCTACACCTTC. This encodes CAWRQGSNYGYTF. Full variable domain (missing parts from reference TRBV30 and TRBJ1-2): SQTIHQWPATLVQPVGSPLSLECTVEGTSNPNLYWYRQAAGRGLQLLFYSVGIGQISSEVPQNLSASRPQDRQFILSSKKLLLSDSGFYLCAWRQGSNYGYTFGSGTRLTVV.

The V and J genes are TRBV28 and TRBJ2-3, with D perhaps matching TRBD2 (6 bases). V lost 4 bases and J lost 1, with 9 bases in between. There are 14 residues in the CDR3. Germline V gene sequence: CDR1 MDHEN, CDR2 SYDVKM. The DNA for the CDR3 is TGTGCCAGCAGTTCCTCTAGCGGCACAGATACGCAGTATTTT. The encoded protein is CASSSSSGTDTQYF.

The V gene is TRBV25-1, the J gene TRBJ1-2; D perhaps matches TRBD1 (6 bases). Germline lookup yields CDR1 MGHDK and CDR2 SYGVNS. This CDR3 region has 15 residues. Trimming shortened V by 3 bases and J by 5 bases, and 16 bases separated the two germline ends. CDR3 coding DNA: TGTGCCAGCAGTGACAACAGGGTCGGAGGATATGGCTACACCTTC. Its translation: CASSDNRVGGYGYTF.

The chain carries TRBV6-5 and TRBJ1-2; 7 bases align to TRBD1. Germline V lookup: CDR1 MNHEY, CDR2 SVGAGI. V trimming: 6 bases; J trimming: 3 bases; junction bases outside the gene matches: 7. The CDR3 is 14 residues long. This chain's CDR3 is CASRRGRRDYGYTF. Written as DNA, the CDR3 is TGTGCCAGCAGAAGGGGGCGCAGGGACTATGGCTACACCTTC.

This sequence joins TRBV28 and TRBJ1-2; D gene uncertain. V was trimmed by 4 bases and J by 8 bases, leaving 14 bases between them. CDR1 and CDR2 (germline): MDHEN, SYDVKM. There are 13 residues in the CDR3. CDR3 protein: CASSSDRLEGYTF. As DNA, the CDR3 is TGTGCCAGCAGTTCCGATCGCCTCGAGGGCTACACCTTC.

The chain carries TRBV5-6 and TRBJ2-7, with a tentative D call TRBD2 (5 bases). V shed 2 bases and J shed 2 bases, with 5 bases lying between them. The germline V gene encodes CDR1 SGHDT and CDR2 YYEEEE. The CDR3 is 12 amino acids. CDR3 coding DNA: TGTGCCAGCAGCTTCGGGACCTACGAGCAGTACTTC. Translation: CASSFGTYEQYF.

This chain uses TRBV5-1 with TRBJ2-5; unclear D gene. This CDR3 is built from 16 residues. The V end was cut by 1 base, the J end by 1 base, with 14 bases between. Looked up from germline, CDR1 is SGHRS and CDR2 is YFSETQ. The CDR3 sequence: CASSLFGGSVQETQYF. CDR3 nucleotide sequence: TGCGCCAGCAGCTTGTTCGGTGGCAGCGTCCAAGAGACCCAGTACTTC. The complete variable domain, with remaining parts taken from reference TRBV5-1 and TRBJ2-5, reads KAGVTQTPRYLIKTRGQQVTLSCSPISGHRSVSWYQQTPGQGLQFLFEYFSETQRNKGNFPGRFSGRQFSNSRSEMNVSTLELGDSALYLCASSLFGGSVQETQYFGPGTRLLVL.

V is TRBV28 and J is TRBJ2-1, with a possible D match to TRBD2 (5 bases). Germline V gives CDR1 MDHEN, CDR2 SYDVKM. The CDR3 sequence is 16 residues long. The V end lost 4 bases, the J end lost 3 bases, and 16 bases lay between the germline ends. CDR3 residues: CASSSTSLRVYNEQFF. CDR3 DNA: TGTGCCAGCAGTTCCACTAGTCTTCGGGTCTACAATGAGCAGTTCTTC. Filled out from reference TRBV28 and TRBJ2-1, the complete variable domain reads DVKVTQSSRYLVKRTGEKVFLECVQDMDHENMFWYRQDPGLGLRLIYFSYDVKMKEKGDIPEGYSVSREKKERFSLILESASTNQTSMYLCASSSTSLRVYNEQFFGPGTRLTVL.

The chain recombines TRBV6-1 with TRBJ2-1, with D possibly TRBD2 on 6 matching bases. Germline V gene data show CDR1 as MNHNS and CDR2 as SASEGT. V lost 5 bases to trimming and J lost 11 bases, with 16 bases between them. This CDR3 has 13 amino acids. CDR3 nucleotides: TGTGCCAGCAGTTGGGACTCTACAATGAAGCAGTTCTTC. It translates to CASSWDSTMKQFF.

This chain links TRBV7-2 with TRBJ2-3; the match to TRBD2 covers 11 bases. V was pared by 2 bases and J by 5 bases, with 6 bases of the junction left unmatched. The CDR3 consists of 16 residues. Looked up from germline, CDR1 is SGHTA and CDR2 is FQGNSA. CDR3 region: CASSLNSGGAKDTQYF. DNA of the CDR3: TGTGCCAGCAGCTTAAATAGCGGGGGGGCCAAAGATACGCAGTATTTT.

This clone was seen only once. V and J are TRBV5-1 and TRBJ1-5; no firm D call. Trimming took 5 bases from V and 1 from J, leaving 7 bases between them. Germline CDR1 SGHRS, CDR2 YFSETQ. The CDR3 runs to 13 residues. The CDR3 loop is CASSIRSNQPQHF. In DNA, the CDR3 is TGCGCCAGCAGTATTCGGAGCAATCAGCCCCAGCATTTT. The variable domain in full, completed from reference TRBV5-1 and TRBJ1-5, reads KAGVTQTPRYLIKTRGQQVTLSCSPISGHRSVSWYQQTPGQGLQFLFEYFSETQRNKGNFPGRFSGRQFSNSRSEMNVSTLELGDSALYLCASSIRSNQPQHFGDGTRLSIL.

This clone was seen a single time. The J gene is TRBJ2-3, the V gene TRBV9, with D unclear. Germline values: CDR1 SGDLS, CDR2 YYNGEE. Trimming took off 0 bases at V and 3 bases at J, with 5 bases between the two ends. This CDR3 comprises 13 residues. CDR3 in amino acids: CASSVDQTDTQYF. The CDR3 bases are TGTGCCAGCAGCGTAGACCAGACAGATACGCAGTATTTT.

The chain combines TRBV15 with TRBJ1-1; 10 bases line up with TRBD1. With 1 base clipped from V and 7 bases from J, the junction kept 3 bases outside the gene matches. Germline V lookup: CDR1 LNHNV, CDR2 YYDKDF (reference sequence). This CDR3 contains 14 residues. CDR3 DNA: TGTGCCACCAGCAGAGGACAGGGGGCGGGTGAAGCTTTCTTT. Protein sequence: CATSRGQGAGEAFF.

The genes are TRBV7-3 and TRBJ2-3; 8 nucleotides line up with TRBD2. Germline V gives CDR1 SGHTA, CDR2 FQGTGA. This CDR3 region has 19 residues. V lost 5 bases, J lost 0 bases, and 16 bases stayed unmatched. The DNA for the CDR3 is TGTGCCAGCAGCCCGTCCCAACTCAGCGGGAGTCCTAGCACAGATACGCAGTATTTT. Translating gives CASSPSQLSGSPSTDTQYF.

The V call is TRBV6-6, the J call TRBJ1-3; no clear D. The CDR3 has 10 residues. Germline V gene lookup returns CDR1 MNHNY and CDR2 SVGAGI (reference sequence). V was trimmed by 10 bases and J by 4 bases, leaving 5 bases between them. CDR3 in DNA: TGTGCCAACGAGGGAAACACCATATATTTT. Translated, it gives CANEGNTIYF.

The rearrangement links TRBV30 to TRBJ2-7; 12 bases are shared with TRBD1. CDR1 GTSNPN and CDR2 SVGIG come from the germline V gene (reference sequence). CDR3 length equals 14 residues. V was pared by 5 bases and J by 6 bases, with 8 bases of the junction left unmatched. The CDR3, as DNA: TGTGCCTGGGCCGGGACAGGGGGCCGAACCGAGCAGTACTTC. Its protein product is CAWAGTGGRTEQYF.

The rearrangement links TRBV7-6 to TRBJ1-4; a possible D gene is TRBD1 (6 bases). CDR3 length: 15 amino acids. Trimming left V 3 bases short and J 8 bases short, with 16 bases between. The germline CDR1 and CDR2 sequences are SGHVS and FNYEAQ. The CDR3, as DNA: TGTGCCAGCAGCTTCCAGGCGGGGGGCGACGAAAAACTGTTTTTT. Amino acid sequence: CASSFQAGGDEKLFF.

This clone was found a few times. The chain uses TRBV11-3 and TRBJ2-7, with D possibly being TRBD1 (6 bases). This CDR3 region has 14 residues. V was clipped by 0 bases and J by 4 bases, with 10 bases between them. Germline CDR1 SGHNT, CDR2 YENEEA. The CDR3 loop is CASSLDGTQYEQYF. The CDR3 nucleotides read TGTGCCAGCAGCTTAGACGGGACACAATACGAGCAGTACTTC.